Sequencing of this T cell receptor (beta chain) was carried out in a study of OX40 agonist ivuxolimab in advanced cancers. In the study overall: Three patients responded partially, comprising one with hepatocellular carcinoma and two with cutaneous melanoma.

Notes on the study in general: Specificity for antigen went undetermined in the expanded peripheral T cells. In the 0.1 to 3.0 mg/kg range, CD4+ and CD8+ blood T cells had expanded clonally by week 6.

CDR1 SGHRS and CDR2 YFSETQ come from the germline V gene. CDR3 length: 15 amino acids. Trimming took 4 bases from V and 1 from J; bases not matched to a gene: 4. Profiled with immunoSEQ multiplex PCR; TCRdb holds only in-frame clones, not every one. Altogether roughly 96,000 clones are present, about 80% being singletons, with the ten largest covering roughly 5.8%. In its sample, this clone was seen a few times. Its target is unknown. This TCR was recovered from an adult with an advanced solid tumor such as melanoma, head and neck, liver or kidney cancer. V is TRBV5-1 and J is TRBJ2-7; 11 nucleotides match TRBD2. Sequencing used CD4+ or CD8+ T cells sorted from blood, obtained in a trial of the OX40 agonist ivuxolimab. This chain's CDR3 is CASSILAGGSYEQYF. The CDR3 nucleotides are TGCGCCAGCAGCATCCTAGCGGGGGGTTCCTACGAGCAGTACTTC.